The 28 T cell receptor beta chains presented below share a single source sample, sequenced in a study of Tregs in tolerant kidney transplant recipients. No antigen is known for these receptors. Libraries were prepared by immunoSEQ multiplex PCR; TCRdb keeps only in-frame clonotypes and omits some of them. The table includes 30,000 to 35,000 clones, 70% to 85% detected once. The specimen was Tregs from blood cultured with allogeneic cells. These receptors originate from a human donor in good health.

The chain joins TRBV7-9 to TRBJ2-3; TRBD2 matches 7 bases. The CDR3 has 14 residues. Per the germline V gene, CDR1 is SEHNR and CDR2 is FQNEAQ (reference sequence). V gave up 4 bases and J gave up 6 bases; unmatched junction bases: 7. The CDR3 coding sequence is TGTGCCAGCAGCTCGCTCATCGGGGGGGATACGCAGTATTTT. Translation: CASSSLIGGDTQYF. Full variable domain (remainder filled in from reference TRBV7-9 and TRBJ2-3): DTGVSQNPRHKITKRGQNVTFRCDPISEHNRLYWYRQTLGQGPEFLTYFQNEAQLEKSRLLSDRFSAERPKGSFSTLEIQRTEQGDSAMYLCASSSLIGGDTQYFGPGTRLTVL.

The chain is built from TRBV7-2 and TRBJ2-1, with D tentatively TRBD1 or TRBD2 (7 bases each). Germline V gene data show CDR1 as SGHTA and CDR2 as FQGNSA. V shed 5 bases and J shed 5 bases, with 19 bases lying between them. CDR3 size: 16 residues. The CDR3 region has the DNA TGTGCCAGCAGCCCTAGACAGGGACTACCTAACAATGAGCAGTTCTTC. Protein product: CASSPRQGLPNNEQFF. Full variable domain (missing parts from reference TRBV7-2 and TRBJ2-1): GAGVSQSPSNKVTEKGKDVELRCDPISGHTALYWYRQSLGQGLEFLIYFQGNSAPDKSGLPSDRFSAERTGGSVSTLTIQRTQQEDSAVYLCASSPRQGLPNNEQFFGPGTRLTVL.

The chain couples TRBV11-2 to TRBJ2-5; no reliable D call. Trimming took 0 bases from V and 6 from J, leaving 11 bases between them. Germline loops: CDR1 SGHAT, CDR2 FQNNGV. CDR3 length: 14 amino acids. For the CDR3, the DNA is TGTGCCAGCAGCTTAGATCTTTACCCTAAGACCCAGTACTTC. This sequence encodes CASSLDLYPKTQYF.

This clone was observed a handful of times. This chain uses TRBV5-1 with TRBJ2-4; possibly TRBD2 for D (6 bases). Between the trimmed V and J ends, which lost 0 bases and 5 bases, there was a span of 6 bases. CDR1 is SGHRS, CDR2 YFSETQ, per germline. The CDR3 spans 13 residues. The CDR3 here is CASSLAGENIQYF. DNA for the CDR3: TGCGCCAGCAGCTTGGCGGGAGAAAACATTCAGTACTTC. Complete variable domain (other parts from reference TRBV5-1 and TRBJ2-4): KAGVTQTPRYLIKTRGQQVTLSCSPISGHRSVSWYQQTPGQGLQFLFEYFSETQRNKGNFPGRFSGRQFSNSRSEMNVSTLELGDSALYLCASSLAGENIQYFGAGTRLSVL.

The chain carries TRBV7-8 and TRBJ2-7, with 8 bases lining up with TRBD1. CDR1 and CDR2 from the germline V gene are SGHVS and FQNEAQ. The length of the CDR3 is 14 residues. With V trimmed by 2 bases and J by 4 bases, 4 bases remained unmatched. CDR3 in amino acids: CASSLLNRGYEQYF. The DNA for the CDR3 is TGTGCCAGCAGCTTATTAAACAGGGGGTACGAGCAGTACTTC.

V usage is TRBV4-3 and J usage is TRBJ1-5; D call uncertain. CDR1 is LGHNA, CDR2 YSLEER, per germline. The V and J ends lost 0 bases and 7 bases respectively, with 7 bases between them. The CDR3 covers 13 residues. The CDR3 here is CASSQDLNQPQHF. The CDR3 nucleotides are TGCGCCAGCAGCCAAGATCTGAACCAGCCCCAGCATTTT.

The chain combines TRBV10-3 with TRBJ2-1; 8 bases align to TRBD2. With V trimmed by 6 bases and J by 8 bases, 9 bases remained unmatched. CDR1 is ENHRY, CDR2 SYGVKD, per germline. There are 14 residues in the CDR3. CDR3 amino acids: CAIRGSGMRDEQFF. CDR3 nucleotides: TGTGCCATCAGGGGTAGCGGGATGCGGGATGAGCAGTTCTTC.

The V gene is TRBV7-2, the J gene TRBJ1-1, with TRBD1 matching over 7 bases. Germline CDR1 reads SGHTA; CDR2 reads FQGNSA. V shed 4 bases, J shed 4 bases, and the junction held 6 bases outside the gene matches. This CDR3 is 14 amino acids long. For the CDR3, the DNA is TGTGCCAGCAGCTCACAGTGGACAGGCACTGAAGCTTTCTTT. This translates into CASSSQWTGTEAFF.

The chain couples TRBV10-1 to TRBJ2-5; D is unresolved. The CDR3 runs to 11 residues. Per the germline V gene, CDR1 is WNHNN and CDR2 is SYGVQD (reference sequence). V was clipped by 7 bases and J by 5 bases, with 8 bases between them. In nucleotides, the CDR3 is TGCGCCAGCACCCTAAGGGAGACCCAGTACTTC. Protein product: CASTLRETQYF.

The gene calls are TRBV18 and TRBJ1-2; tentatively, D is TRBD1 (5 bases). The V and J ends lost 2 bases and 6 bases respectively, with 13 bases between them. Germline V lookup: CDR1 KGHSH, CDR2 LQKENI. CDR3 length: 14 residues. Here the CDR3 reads CASSPASGVDGYTF. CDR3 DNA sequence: TGTGCCAGCTCACCAGCTTCGGGGGTGGATGGCTACACCTTC.

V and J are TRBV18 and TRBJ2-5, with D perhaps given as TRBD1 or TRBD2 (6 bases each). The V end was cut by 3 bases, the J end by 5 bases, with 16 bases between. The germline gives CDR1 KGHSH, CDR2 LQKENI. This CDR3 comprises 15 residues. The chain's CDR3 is CASSPEPGARETQYF. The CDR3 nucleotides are TGTGCCAGCTCACCCGAGCCGGGGGCTCGGGAGACCCAGTACTTC.

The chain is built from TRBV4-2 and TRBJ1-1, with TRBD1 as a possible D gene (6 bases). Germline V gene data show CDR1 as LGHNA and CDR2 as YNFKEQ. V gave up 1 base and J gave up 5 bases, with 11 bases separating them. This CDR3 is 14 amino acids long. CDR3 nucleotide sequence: TGTGCCAGCAGCCAAGCGGCAGGGGTGACTGAAGCTTTCTTT. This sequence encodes CASSQAAGVTEAFF.

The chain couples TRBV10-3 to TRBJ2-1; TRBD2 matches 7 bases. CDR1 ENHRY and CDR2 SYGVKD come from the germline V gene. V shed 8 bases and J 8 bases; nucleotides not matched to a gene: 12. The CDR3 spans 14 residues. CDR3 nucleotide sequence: TGTGCCATCCGTGGGAGGAGCGGGGAACATGAGCAGTTCTTC. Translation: CAIRGRSGEHEQFF.

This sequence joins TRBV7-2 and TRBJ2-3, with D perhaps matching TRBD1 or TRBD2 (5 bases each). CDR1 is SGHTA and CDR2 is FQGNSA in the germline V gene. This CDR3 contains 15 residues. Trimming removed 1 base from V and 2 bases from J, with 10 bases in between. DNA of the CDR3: TGTGCCAGCAGCTTAGAAGGGGACGTCACAGATACGCAGTATTTT. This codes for CASSLEGDVTDTQYF. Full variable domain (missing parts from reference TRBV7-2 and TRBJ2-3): GAGVSQSPSNKVTEKGKDVELRCDPISGHTALYWYRQSLGQGLEFLIYFQGNSAPDKSGLPSDRFSAERTGGSVSTLTIQRTQQEDSAVYLCASSLEGDVTDTQYFGPGTRLTVL.

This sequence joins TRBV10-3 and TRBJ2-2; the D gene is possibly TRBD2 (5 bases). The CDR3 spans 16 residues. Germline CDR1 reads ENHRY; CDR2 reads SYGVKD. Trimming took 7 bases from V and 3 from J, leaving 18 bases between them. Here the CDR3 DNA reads TGTGCCATCAAAAAGGGTCCGGGAAGGGACACCGGGGAGCTGTTTTTT. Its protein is CAIKKGPGRDTGELFF.

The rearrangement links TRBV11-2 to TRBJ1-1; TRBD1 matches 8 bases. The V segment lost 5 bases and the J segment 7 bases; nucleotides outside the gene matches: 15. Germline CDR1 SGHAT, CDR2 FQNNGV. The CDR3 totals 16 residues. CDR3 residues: CASSPLQGAGSFEAFF. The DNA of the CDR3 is TGTGCCAGCAGCCCACTCCAGGGGGCGGGAAGTTTTGAAGCTTTCTTT.

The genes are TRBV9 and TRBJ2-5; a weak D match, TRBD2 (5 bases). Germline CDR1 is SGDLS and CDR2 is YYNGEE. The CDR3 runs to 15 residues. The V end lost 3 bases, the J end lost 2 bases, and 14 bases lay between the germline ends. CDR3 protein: CASSGASRRQETQYF. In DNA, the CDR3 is TGTGCCAGCAGCGGGGCCTCCCGGAGGCAAGAGACCCAGTACTTC.

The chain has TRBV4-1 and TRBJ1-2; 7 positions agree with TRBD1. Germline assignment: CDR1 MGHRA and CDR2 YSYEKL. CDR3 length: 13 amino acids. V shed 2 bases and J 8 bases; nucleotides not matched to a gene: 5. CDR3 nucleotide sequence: TGCGCCAGCAGCCAACTCCAGGGGGGGGGCTACACCTTC. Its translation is CASSQLQGGGYTF.

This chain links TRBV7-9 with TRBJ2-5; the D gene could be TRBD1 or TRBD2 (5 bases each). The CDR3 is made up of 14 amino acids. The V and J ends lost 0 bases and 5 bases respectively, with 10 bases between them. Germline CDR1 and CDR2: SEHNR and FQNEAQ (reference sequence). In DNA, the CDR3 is TGTGCCAGCAGCTTAGCGGGGGTCATGGAGACCCAGTACTTC. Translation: CASSLAGVMETQYF.

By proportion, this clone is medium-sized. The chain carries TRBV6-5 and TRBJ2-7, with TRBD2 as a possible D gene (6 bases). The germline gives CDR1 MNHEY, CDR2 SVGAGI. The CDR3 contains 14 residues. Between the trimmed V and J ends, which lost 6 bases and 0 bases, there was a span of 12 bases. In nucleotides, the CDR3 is TGTGCCAGCAGACAGCGGGCCACCTCCTACGAGCAGTACTTC. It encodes CASRQRATSYEQYF.

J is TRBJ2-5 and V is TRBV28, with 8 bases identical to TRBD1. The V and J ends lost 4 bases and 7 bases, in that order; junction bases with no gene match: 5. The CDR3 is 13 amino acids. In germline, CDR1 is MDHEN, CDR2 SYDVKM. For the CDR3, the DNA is TGTGCCAGCAGTTCAGACAGGGGAAGGACCCAGTACTTC. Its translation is CASSSDRGRTQYF.

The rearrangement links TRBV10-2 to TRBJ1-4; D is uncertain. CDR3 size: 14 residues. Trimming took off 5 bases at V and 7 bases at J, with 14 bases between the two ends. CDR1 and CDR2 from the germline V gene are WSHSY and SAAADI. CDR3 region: CASSSISRIEKLFF. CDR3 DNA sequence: TGCGCCAGCAGTTCTATCTCACGAATTGAAAAACTGTTTTTT.

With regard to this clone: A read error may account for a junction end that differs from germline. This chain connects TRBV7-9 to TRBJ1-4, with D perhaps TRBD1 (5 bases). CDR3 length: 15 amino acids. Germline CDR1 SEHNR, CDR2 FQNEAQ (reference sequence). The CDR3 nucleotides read TGTGCCAGCAGCTTATTTGTAGGCGGGGACGAAAGACTGTTTTTT. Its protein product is CASSLFVGGDERLFF.

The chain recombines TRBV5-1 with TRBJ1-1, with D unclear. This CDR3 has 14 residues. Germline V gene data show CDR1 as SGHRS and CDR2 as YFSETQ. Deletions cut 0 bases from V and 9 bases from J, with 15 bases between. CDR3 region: CASSLGLGAKKAFF. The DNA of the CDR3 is TGCGCCAGCAGCTTGGGACTAGGTGCAAAAAAAGCTTTCTTT.

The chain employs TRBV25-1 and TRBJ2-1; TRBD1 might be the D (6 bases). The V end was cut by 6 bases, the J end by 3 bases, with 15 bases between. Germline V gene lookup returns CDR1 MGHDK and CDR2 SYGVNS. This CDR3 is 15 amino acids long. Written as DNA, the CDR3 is TGTGCCAGCAGAAGAACAGGGTATGACTACAATGAGCAGTTCTTC. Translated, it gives CASRRTGYDYNEQFF.

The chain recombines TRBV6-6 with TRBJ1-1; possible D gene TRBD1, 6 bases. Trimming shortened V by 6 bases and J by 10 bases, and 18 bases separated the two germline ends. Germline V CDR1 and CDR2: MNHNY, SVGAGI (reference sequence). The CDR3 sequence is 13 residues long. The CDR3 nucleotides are TGTGCCAGCAGCCCCGGACAGCTTGCTACAGCTTTCTTT. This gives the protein CASSPGQLATAFF.

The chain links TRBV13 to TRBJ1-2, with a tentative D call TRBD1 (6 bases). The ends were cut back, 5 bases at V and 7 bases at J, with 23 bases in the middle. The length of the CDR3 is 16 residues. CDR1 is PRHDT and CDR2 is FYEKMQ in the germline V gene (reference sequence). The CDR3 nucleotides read TGTGCCAGCAGCACCCCTAGGGGGGCGGGGATGAGTGGCTACACCTTC. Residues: CASSTPRGAGMSGYTF.

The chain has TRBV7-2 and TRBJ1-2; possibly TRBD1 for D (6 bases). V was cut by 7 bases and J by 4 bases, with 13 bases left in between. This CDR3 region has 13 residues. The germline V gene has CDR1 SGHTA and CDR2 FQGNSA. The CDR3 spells CASNRDSIYGYTF. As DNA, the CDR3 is TGTGCCAGCAACAGGGATAGTATCTATGGCTACACCTTC.